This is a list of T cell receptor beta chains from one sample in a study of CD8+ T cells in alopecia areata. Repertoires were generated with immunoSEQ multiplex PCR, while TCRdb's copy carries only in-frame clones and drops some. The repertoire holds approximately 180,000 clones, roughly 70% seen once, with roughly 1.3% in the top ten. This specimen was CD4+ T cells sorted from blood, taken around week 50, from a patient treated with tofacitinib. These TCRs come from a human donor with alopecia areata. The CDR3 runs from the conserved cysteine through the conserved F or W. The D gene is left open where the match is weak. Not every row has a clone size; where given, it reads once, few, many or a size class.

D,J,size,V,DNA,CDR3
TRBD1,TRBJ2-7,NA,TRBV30,TGTGCCTGGAGTCAACCAGGGGGAAGGGAGCAGTACTTC,CAWSQPGGREQYF
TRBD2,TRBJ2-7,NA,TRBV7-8,TGTGCCAGCAGCCTAGGACTAGCGGGGAACTCCTACGAGCAGTACTTC,CASSLGLAGNSYEQYF
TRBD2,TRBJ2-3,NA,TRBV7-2,TGTGCCAGCAGCCCTGGACTAGCTTTTACAGATACGCAGTATTTT,CASSPGLAFTDTQYF
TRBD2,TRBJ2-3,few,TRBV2,TGTGCCAGCGGGGAGCGCGGGGGGGCCGGAGATACGCAGTATTTT,CASGERGGAGDTQYF
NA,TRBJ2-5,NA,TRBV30,TGTGCCTGGGGAATAGGGAGGCAAGAGACCCAGTACTTC,CAWGIGRQETQYF
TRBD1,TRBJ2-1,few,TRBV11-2,TGTGCCAGCAGCCCGTCCCGGGACAGGCAAGACAATGAGCAGTTCTTC,CASSPSRDRQDNEQFF
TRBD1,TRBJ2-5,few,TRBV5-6,TGTGCCAGCAGCTTCGTCCCGGGACAGGGTCGGGAGACCCAGTACTTC,CASSFVPGQGRETQYF
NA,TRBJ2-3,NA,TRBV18,TGTGCCAGCTCACCAGGGGTTAGCAGGACAGATACGCAGTATTTT,CASSPGVSRTDTQYF
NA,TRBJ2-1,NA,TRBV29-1,TGCAGCGTTGCACGGGACTTTAACAATGAGCAGTTCTTC,CSVARDFNNEQFF
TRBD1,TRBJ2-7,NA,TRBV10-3,TGTGCCAGCCGACAGGGCGAAGAGCAGTACTTC,CASRQGEEQYF
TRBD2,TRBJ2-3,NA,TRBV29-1,TGCAGCGTTTTGGGACTAGGGACAGATACGCAGTATTTT,CSVLGLGTDTQYF
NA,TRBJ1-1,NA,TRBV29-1,TGCAGCTCAGCAGGGCAGTCTAGCCTGAACACTGAAGCTTTCTTT,CSSAGQSSLNTEAFF
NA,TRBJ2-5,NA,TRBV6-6,TGTGCCAGCAGTTACGGGGAGACCCAGTACTTC,CASSYGETQYF
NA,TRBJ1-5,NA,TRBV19,TGTGCCAGTAGCAGACAGGCGATCAATCAGCCCCAGCATTTT,CASSRQAINQPQHF
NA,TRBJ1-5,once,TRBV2,TGTGCCAGCAAGGGGGTCAGCAATCAGCCCCAGCATTTT,CASKGVSNQPQHF
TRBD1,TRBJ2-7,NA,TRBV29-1,TGCAGCGCCACCGGGACAGGGCTCTACGAGCAGTACTTC,CSATGTGLYEQYF
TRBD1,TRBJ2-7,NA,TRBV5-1,TGCGCCAGCCAGACGGGACAGAGCGACGAGCAGTACTTC,CASQTGQSDEQYF
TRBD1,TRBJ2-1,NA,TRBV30,TGTGCCTGGGAAAGACAGGGCCCCCGCAATGAGCAGTTCTTC,CAWERQGPRNEQFF
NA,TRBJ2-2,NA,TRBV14,TGTGCCAGCAGCAGGCAGGTGAACACCGGGGAGCTGTTTTTT,CASSRQVNTGELFF
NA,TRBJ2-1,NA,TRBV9,TGTGCCAGCAGCGTAGGCAGCGACCTCTCCTACAATGAGCAGTTCTTC,CASSVGSDLSYNEQFF
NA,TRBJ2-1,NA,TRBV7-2,TGTGCCAGCAGCCGAACGACAGGAGGCTCCTACAATGAGCAGTTCTTC,CASSRTTGGSYNEQFF
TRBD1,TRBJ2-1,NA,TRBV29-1,TGCAGCGTTCTTGGGACGACAGGGAGAGGGGTCAATGAGCAGTTCTTC,CSVLGTTGRGVNEQFF
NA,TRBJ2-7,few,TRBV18,TGTGCCAGCTCACCTAAATCCCCGGGGGACTACGAGCAGTACTTC,CASSPKSPGDYEQYF
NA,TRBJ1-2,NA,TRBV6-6,TGTGCCAGCAGTGACAGGACCGCATTGGGCTACACCTTC,CASSDRTALGYTF
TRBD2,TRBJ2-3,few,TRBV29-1,TGCAGCGTTGACCAGCGGGGGACTAGCACAGATACGCAGTATTTT,CSVDQRGTSTDTQYF
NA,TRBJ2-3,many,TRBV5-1,TGCGCCAGCAGCTTGGGCGGGGGCACAGATACGCAGTATTTT,CASSLGGGTDTQYF
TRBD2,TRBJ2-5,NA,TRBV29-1,TGCAGCGTCGACGGGTTGCGGGGGAAGGAGACCCAGTACTTC,CSVDGLRGKETQYF
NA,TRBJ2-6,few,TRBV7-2,TGTGCCAGCAGCTCGATTTCAGGGTTAGGGGCCAACGTCCTGACTTTC,CASSSISGLGANVLTF
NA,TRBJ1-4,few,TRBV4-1,TGCGCCAGCAGCCAAGGGGAGCAAAATGAAAAACTGTTTTTT,CASSQGEQNEKLFF
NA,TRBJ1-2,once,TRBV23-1,TGCGCCAGCAGTCAATCGGAGGTTAGGGTCTATGGCTACACCTTC,CASSQSEVRVYGYTF
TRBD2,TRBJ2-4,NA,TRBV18,TGTGCCAGCTCAGACACGGGAGGCCTGGTTATGGCCAAAAACATTCAGTACTTC,CASSDTGGLVMAKNIQYF
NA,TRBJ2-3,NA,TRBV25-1,TGTGCCAGCCGACCCCCGACAGGTGCTTGGGGAGATACGCAGTATTTT,CASRPPTGAWGDTQYF
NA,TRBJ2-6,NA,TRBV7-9,TGTGCCAGCAGCTCCTTTGGGGGAGTACGTGACTCTGGGGCCAACGTCCTGACTTTC,CASSSFGGVRDSGANVLTF